A selection of T cell receptor beta chains follows, all from one sample in a study of shared clonotypes between healthy human individuals. Sequencing was performed with immunoSEQ multiplex PCR; in TCRdb, only in-frame clones are kept and a portion is missing. In the table there are approximately 640,000 clones, 55% to 75% of which are singletons. The source material was memory CD4+ T cells sorted from blood. These receptors all come from a woman in her thirties in good health. CDR3s include the opening cysteine and the closing phenylalanine or tryptophan. A D gene is named only where the DNA matches it firmly. Clone size is shown for a subset of rows, as once, few, many or a class of expanded clone.

j_call v_call d_call clone_size cdr3_aa cdr3_nt
TRBJ1-1 TRBV28 NA NA CASSLFSTEAFF TGTGCCAGCAGTTTATTCAGCACTGAAGCTTTCTTT
TRBJ1-4 TRBV5-5 NA NA CASSPAGGEKLFF TGTGCCAGCAGCCCCGCGGGGGGTGAAAAACTGTTTTTT
TRBJ1-3 TRBV7-8 NA NA CASSFRGDLSGNTIYF TGTGCCAGCAGCTTTAGAGGGGACCTCTCTGGAAACACCATATATTTT
TRBJ1-1 TRBV28 NA NA CASSSPTGFSEAFF TGTGCCAGCAGTTCCCCGACAGGTTTTTCGGAAGCTTTCTTT
TRBJ1-1 TRBV10-1 NA NA CASSRGRGTEAFF TGCGCCAGCAGCAGGGGCAGGGGCACTGAAGCTTTCTTT
TRBJ2-7 TRBV25-1 NA many CASRFRFFTYEQYF TGTGCCAGCAGATTTAGGTTTTTCACCTACGAGCAGTACTTC
TRBJ2-7 TRBV4-1 NA NA CASSQDFGGPYEQYF TGCGCCAGCAGCCAAGATTTCGGGGGGCCCTACGAGCAGTACTTC
TRBJ2-7 TRBV5-1 NA NA CASSLAGEQYF TGCGCCAGCAGCTTGGCGGGGGAGCAGTACTTC
TRBJ2-7 TRBV5-1 NA NA CASSLISLGEQYF TGCGCCAGCAGCTTGATTAGCCTCGGGGAGCAGTACTTC
TRBJ2-3 TRBV4-1 NA NA CASSQEAGWATDTQYF TGCGCCAGCAGCCAAGAAGCGGGTTGGGCCACAGATACGCAGTATTTT
TRBJ2-3 TRBV28 NA once CASSPSTDTQYF TGTGCCAGCAGCCCGAGCACAGATACGCAGTATTTT
TRBJ2-5 TRBV4-2 NA NA CASSQGTAKETQYF TGTGCCAGCAGCCAAGGAACAGCCAAAGAGACCCAGTACTTC